This TCR beta chain was identified during a study of blood T cell repertoires in COVID-19. In the study overall: Sites across the United States, Italy and Spain contributed samples from acute and convalescent COVID-19. T cells, B-cell-depleted T cells, or PBMCs supplied cDNA or gDNA.

CDR3 length equals 14 residues. Germline CDR1 SEHNR, CDR2 FQNEAQ (reference sequence). V lost 2 bases and J lost 4, with 11 bases in between. In the source study's methods: Amplifying reference gene primers gave estimates of nucleated cell counts. Libraries were prepared by immunoSEQ multiplex PCR; TCRdb keeps only in-frame clonotypes and omits some of them. V and J calls and clone size are those listed in that table; D and trimming were worked out from the DNA. The table has 250,000 to 300,000 clones, approximately 80% seen once. The chain recombines TRBV7-9 with TRBJ2-5; D may be TRBD2 (5 bases). The specimen sequenced was peripheral blood. The TCR comes from a woman aged 60-75 years with active or convalescent COVID-19. The chain's CDR3 is CASSLLVAGETQYF. The CDR3 coding sequence is TGTGCCAGCAGCTTACTTGTTGCGGGAGAGACCCAGTACTTC.